This entry features one TCR beta chain sequence. The sample belongs to a study of blood T cell repertoires in COVID-19. The CDR3 runs 15 residues. V was clipped by 0 bases and J by 2 bases, with 10 bases between them. Germline CDR1 is LGHNA and CDR2 is YSLEER. Assay used: immunoSEQ multiplex PCR; TCRdb lists only in-frame clones, some missing. The table has 90,000 to 110,000 clones, around 74% seen once. The TCR comes from a woman aged 70-85 years with acute or convalescent COVID-19. Sequencing was done on a sample of peripheral blood. The chain uses TRBV4-3 and TRBJ1-2, with a weak D call TRBD1 (5 bases). The CDR3 protein is CASSQDRGGNYGYTF. The CDR3 DNA reads TGCGCCAGCAGCCAAGATCGGGGGGGAAACTATGGCTACACCTTC.